The next 25 T cell receptor beta chains were all read from a single sample in a study of blood T cell repertoires in COVID-19. Sequencing was performed with immunoSEQ multiplex PCR; in TCRdb, only in-frame clones are kept and a portion is missing. The sample holds about 70,000 clones, roughly nine tenths seen once. Source material: peripheral blood. These receptors all come from a man in his 70s with active COVID-19.

The chain carries TRBV7-2 and TRBJ2-5; the match to TRBD2 covers 7 bases. This CDR3 region has 16 residues. CDR1 and CDR2 (germline): SGHTA, FQGNSA. Trimming at V came to 1 base and at J to 5 bases, leaving 10 bases not matched to a gene. The CDR3 reads CASSLGALAVRETQYF. The CDR3 region has the DNA TGTGCCAGCAGCTTAGGGGCGCTAGCGGTCCGGGAGACCCAGTACTTC.

The chain couples TRBV7-9 to TRBJ1-5; TRBD1 matches at 7 bases. CDR1 is SEHNR, CDR2 FQNEAQ, per germline (reference sequence). The J segment lost 6 bases and the V segment lost 5 bases, leaving 16 bases of the junction unmatched. The CDR3 is 17 amino acids. The chain's CDR3 is CASSRGVGGTVSQPQHF. In nucleotides, the CDR3 is TGTGCCAGCAGCCGGGGTGTTGGGGGGACAGTTAGTCAGCCCCAGCATTTT.

The count of this clone is one. The chain carries TRBV2 and TRBJ2-7; 10 bases fit TRBD1. After removal of 7 bases from V and 5 bases from J, the junction contained 8 bases not matched to a gene. CDR3 length: 14 amino acids. Germline V gives CDR1 SNHLY, CDR2 FYNNEI. For the CDR3, the DNA is TGTGCCAGCACCCGGGACAGGGGTAGGGACGAGCAGTACTTC. Amino acids: CASTRDRGRDEQYF. The full variable domain, its missing parts supplied by reference TRBV2 and TRBJ2-7, is EPEVTQTPSHQVTQMGQEVILRCVPISNHLYFYWYRQILGQKVEFLVSFYNNEISEKSEIFDDQFSVERPDGSNFTLKIRSTKLEDSAMYFCASTRDRGRDEQYFGPGTRLTVT.

This chain uses TRBV6-5 with TRBJ1-3; maybe TRBD1 (6 bases). V lost 6 bases and J 0 bases, leaving 9 bases between the germline ends. There are 14 residues in the CDR3. Germline V gene lookup returns CDR1 MNHEY and CDR2 SVGAGI. The CDR3 region is CASRTGSSGNTIYF. The DNA of the CDR3 is TGTGCCAGCAGGACAGGCAGCTCTGGAAACACCATATATTTT.

This clone is a singleton in its sample. This rearrangement joins TRBV28 to TRBJ1-6, with a possible D match to TRBD1 (5 bases). The V and J ends lost 3 bases and 2 bases respectively, with 8 bases between them. CDR1 is MDHEN and CDR2 is SYDVKM in the germline V gene. CDR3 length: 15 residues. The CDR3 loop is CASSLRGAYNSPLHF. For the CDR3, the DNA is TGTGCCAGCAGTTTGCGGGGGGCCTATAATTCACCCCTCCACTTT.

Here the CDR3 reads CASSPRLAGGLTLSYNEQFF. CDR3 DNA sequence: TGTGCCAGCAGCCCCCGACTAGCGGGAGGCCTCACCCTCTCCTACAATGAGCAGTTCTTC. The rearrangement links TRBV11-3 to TRBJ2-1; 13 bases match TRBD2. CDR3 length: 20 amino acids. Germline lookup yields CDR1 SGHNT and CDR2 YENEEA. The junction had 13 bases not matched to a gene; V was cut back by 5 bases and J by 0 bases.

The rearrangement links TRBV4-3 to TRBJ2-2, with D possibly matching TRBD2 (5 bases). Germline-derived CDR1 and CDR2 are LGHNA and YSLEER. V was trimmed by 4 bases and J by 2 bases, leaving 11 bases between them. This CDR3 spans 15 amino acids. This CDR3 is CASSPDSANTGELFF. CDR3 DNA: TGCGCCAGCAGCCCCGATAGCGCCAACACCGGGGAGCTGTTTTTT.

This clone has only one observation. CDR3 sequence: CASSPTPPTAGRVEQFF. CDR3 bases: TGTGCCAGCAGCCCTACTCCCCCGACCGCGGGAAGGGTTGAGCAGTTCTTC. The rearrangement uses TRBV7-3 and TRBJ2-1, with TRBD2 as a possible D gene (6 bases). The CDR3 contains 17 residues. Trimming removed 5 bases at V and 9 bases at J, with 26 bases between. The germline CDR1 and CDR2 sequences are SGHTA and FQGTGA.

The gene calls are TRBV30 and TRBJ1-5; TRBD1 might be the D (5 bases). The CDR3 has 15 amino acids. Germline loops: CDR1 GTSNPN, CDR2 SVGIG (reference sequence). V was shortened by 2 bases and J by 5 bases, with 16 bases between the two germline ends. CDR3 sequence reads: CAWSPHPGADQPQHF. CDR3 sequence (DNA): TGTGCCTGGAGTCCCCACCCTGGGGCCGATCAGCCCCAGCATTTT.

V is TRBV10-1 and J is TRBJ1-4; the match to TRBD1 covers 9 bases. The CDR3 sequence is 17 residues long. Germline CDR1 reads WNHNN; CDR2 reads SYGVQD (reference sequence). The ends lost 3 bases at V and 3 bases at J; junction bases unmatched: 8. This chain's CDR3 is CASSDGTGPPANEKLFF. Here the CDR3 DNA reads TGCGCCAGCAGTGATGGGACAGGGCCCCCAGCTAATGAAAAACTGTTTTTT.

The chain joins TRBV21-1 to TRBJ2-7; the D segment call TRBD1 is taken from the table without a DNA check. TRBV21-1 is marked as a pseudogene. The CDR3 contains 16 residues. CDR3 loop: CASSAPPGQGNYEQYF. The CDR3 DNA is TGTGCCAGCAGCGCCCCGCCTGGACAGGGGAACTACGAGCAGTACTTC.

This clone has ten or more counts. The rearrangement joins TRBV30 to TRBJ1-5; possibly TRBD1 for D (6 bases). The CDR3 has 15 amino acids. Trimming removed 3 bases at V and 5 bases at J, with 17 bases between. Germline values: CDR1 GTSNPN, CDR2 SVGIG (reference sequence). CDR3 protein: CAWRPVGGRDQPQHF. The CDR3 DNA sequence: TGTGCCTGGAGACCCGTGGGGGGGCGCGATCAGCCCCAGCATTTT.

This chain links TRBV9 with TRBJ1-2; D not resolved. Germline CDR1 reads SGDLS; CDR2 reads YYNGEE. V gave up 4 bases and J gave up 6 bases, with 16 bases separating them. The CDR3 has 14 amino acids. The CDR3 bases are TGTGCCAGCAGCCCCACCGGGTCCGCAAATGGCTACACCTTC. Translated, it gives CASSPTGSANGYTF.

This chain links TRBV28 with TRBJ1-2; maybe TRBD1 (5 bases). The CDR3 has 16 amino acids. Germline values: CDR1 MDHEN, CDR2 SYDVKM. V dropped 3 bases and J dropped 1 base, with 15 bases sitting between them. CDR3 DNA: TGTGCCAGCAGTTTCGTGGCAGGGCCACTTAACTATGGCTACACCTTC. Residues: CASSFVAGPLNYGYTF.

The chain joins TRBV3-1 (or the pseudogene TRBV3-2) to TRBJ2-3; 12 bases map to TRBD2. V shed 0 bases, J shed 5 bases, and the junction held 3 bases outside the gene matches. The CDR3 totals 16 residues. Germline assignment: CDR1 LGHDT and CDR2 YNNKEL (reference sequence). The CDR3 here is CASSQDAGLAGDTQYF. Here the CDR3 DNA reads TGTGCCAGCAGCCAAGATGCGGGACTAGCGGGAGATACGCAGTATTTT.

J is TRBJ1-2 and V is TRBV19; D is undetermined. V shed 3 bases and J shed 4 bases, with 3 bases lying between them. The germline CDR1 and CDR2 sequences are LNHDA and SQIVND (reference sequence). The CDR3 covers 11 residues. CDR3 region: CASSIGYGYTF. In DNA form, the CDR3 reads TGTGCCAGTAGTATCGGCTATGGCTACACCTTC.

In this sample, this clone turned up once. The chain uses TRBV19 and TRBJ2-7; TRBD2 might be the D (7 bases). The germline V gene has CDR1 LNHDA and CDR2 SQIVND (reference sequence). The CDR3 length is 15 residues. V was cut by 6 bases and J by 0 bases, with 15 bases left in between. CDR3 DNA: TGTGCCAGTAGACGGGGGGCTTTGGGCTCCTACGAGCAGTACTTC. It is translated as CASRRGALGSYEQYF.

V is TRBV5-4 and J is TRBJ1-1, with a weak D call TRBD1 (5 bases). Germline V gene lookup returns CDR1 SGHNT and CDR2 YYREEE (reference sequence). The CDR3 covers 15 residues. V was pared by 0 bases and J by 2 bases, with 11 bases between. The CDR3 is CASSLDGGKNTEAFF. As DNA, the CDR3 is TGTGCCAGCAGCTTGGACGGGGGGAAAAACACTGAAGCTTTCTTT.

V gene TRBV11-3 combines with J gene TRBJ1-2; TRBD1 matches 9 bases. V gave up 8 bases and J gave up 2 bases; unmatched junction bases: 9. This CDR3 has 15 amino acids. Germline CDR1 is SGHNT and CDR2 is YENEEA. The CDR3 spells CASHPGQGRNYGYTF. CDR3 nucleotide sequence: TGTGCCAGCCACCCCGGACAGGGGCGGAACTATGGCTACACCTTC. The whole variable domain, filled in from reference TRBV11-3 and TRBJ1-2, reads EAGVVQSPRYKIIEKKQPVAFWCNPISGHNTLYWYLQNLGQGPELLIRYENEEAVDDSQLPKDRFSAERLKGVDSTLKIQPAELGDSAVYLCASHPGQGRNYGYTFGSGTRLTVV.

The chain uses TRBV14 and TRBJ2-2; TRBD2 aligns across 10 bases. V shed 2 bases and J 13 bases; nucleotides not matched to a gene: 10. The CDR3 is 15 residues long. CDR1 and CDR2 from the germline V gene are SGHDN and FVKESK. The DNA of the CDR3 is TGTGCCAGCAGCCAACCGACTAGCGGGCCCCGGTGGCTGTTTTTT. Its protein is CASSQPTSGPRWLFF.

The chain joins TRBV19 to TRBJ2-7; TRBD1 matches 7 bases. Germline CDR1 reads LNHDA; CDR2 reads SQIVND (reference sequence). The CDR3 sequence is 15 residues long. V shed 3 bases, J shed 2 bases, and the junction held 7 bases outside the gene matches. CDR3 in DNA: TGTGCCAGTAGTATGGGCAGGGGGTACCCCTACGAGCAGTACTTC. This translates into CASSMGRGYPYEQYF.

The genes are TRBV5-1 and TRBJ2-2; 7 positions agree with TRBD2. From germline, CDR1 is SGHRS and CDR2 YFSETQ. The CDR3 contains 15 residues. V shed 0 bases, J shed 8 bases, and the junction held 7 bases outside the gene matches. The DNA of the CDR3 is TGCGCCAGCAGCTTGGAGGGCGGGAGTCTGGGGGAGCTGTTTTTT. Encoded protein: CASSLEGGSLGELFF.

The chain combines TRBV28 with TRBJ2-1; no firm D call. Per germline, CDR1 MDHEN and CDR2 SYDVKM. Trimming shortened V by 6 bases and J by 0 bases, and 12 bases separated the two germline ends. This CDR3 is 15 amino acids long. The CDR3, as DNA: TGTGCCAGCAGCCTCACAGTTAGCTCCTACAATGAGCAGTTCTTC. It codes for CASSLTVSSYNEQFF. The complete variable domain, with remaining parts taken from reference TRBV28 and TRBJ2-1, reads DVKVTQSSRYLVKRTGEKVFLECVQDMDHENMFWYRQDPGLGLRLIYFSYDVKMKEKGDIPEGYSVSREKKERFSLILESASTNQTSMYLCASSLTVSSYNEQFFGPGTRLTVL.

The sample holds one count of this clone. This rearrangement joins TRBV11-2 to TRBJ1-3, with a weak D call TRBD1 (6 bases). CDR1 SGHAT and CDR2 FQNNGV come from the germline V gene. The V and J ends lost 5 bases and 3 bases respectively, with 11 bases between them. The CDR3 has 14 amino acids. CDR3 loop: CASSPGVLGNTIYF. The CDR3 DNA sequence: TGTGCCAGCAGCCCAGGGGTCCTTGGAAACACCATATATTTT.

This sequence joins TRBV6-1 and TRBJ2-7; D remains ambiguous. Trimming left V 1 base short and J 3 bases short, with 13 bases between. The CDR3 totals 15 residues. CDR1 MNHNS and CDR2 SASEGT come from the germline V gene. This chain's CDR3 is CASSEGARPYYEQYF. CDR3 bases: TGTGCCAGCAGTGAAGGGGCCAGGCCCTACTACGAGCAGTACTTC.